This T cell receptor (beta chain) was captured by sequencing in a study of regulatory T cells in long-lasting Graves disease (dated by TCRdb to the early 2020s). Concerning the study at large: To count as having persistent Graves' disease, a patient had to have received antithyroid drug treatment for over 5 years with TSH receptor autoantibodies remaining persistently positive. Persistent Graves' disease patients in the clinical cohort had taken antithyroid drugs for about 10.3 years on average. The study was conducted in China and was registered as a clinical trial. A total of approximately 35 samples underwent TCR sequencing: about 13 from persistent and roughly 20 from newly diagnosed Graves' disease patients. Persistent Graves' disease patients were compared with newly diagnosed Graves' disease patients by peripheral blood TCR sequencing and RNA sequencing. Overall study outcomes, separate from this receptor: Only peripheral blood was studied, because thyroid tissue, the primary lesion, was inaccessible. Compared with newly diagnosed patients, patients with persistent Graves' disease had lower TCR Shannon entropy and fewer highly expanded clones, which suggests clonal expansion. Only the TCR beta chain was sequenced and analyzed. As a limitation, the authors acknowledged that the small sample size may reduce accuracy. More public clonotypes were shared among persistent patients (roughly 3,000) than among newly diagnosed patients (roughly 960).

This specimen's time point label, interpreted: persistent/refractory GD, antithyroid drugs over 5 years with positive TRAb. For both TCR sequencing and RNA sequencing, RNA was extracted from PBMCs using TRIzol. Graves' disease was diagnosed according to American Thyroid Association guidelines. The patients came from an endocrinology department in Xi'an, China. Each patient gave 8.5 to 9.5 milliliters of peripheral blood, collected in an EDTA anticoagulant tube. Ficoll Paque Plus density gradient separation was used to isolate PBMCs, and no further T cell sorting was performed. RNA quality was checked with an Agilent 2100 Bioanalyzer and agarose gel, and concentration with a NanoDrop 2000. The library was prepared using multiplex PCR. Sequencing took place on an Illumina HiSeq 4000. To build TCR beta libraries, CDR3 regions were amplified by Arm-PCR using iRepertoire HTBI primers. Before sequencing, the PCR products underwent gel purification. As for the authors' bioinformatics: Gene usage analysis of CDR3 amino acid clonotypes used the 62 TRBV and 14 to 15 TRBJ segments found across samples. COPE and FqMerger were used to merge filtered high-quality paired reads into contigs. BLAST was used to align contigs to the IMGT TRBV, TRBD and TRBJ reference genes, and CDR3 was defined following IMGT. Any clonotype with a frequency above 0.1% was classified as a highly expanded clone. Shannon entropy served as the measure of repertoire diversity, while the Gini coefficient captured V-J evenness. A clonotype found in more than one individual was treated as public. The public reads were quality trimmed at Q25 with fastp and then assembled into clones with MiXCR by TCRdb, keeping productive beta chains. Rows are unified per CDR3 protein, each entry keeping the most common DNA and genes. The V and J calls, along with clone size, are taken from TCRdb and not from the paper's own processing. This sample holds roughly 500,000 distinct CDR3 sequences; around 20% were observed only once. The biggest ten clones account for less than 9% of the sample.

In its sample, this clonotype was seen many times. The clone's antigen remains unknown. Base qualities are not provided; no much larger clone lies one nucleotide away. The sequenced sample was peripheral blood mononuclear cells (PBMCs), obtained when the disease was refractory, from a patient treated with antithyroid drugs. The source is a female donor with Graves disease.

The nucleotide sequence is given as TGTGCCAGCACCTCAATGGGCGGGTACTATGGCTACACCTTC. Translation gives CASTSMGGYYGYTF. The sequence joins TRBV12-3 or TRBV12-4 to TRBJ1-2, with no reliable assignment of the D segment. Cut back by 7 bases and 3 bases, the V and J ends lie 15 bases apart. The cysteine opens and the phenylalanine closes a CDR3 of 14 amino acids. The only DNA kept is the CDR3, 42 bases in frame from the first base.